The clone carrying this TCR beta chain was seen ten or more times. Its antigen is not known. Germline V CDR1 and CDR2: SGDLS, YYNGEE. V lost 0 bases to trimming and J lost 6 bases, with 20 bases between them. The CDR3 spans 17 residues. After template switching added a universal primer site, the resulting cDNA carried unique molecular identifiers. TCRdb independently ran MiXCR on the 5' RACE reads; one entry per CDR3 protein. The table has 420,000 or so distinct CDR3 sequences, 15% to 20% seen once. The sample is drawn from a study of identical twins. The study, taken as a whole, reports: A lower insertion count was a feature of abundant cord blood beta clonotypes, with no such feature in memory repertoires. Twin pairs' shared out-of-frame alpha sequences were enriched in low generation probability.

This receptor was taken from a man aged 45-60 years in good health. The rearrangement uses TRBV9 and TRBJ2-3; D tentatively fits TRBD1 or TRBD2 (5 bases each). The sequencing sample was made of naive T cells sorted from blood. CDR3 sequence: CASSVGGWASLGDTQYF. CDR3 DNA sequence: TGTGCCAGCAGCGTAGGGGGGTGGGCTTCCCTCGGCGATACGCAGTATTTT. The full variable domain, completed using reference TRBV9 and TRBJ2-3, is DSGVTQTPKHLITATGQRVTLRCSPRSGDLSVYWYQQSLDQGLQFLIQYYNGEERAKGNILERFSAQQFPDLHSELNLSSLELGDSALYFCASSVGGWASLGDTQYFGPGTRLTVL.